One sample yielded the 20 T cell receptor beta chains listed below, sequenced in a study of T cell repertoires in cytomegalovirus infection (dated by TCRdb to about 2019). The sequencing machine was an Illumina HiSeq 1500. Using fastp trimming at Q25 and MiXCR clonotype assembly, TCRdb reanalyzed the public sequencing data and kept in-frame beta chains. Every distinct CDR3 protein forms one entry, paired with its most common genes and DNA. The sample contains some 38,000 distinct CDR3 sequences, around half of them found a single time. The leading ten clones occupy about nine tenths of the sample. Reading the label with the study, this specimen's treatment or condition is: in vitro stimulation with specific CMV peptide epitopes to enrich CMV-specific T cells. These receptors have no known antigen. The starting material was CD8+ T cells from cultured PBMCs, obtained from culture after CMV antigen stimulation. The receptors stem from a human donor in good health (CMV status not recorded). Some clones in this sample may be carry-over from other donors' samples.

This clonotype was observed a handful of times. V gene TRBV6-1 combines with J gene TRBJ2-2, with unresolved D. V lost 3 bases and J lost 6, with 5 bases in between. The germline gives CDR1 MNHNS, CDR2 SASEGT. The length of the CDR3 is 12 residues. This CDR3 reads CASSDGPGELFF. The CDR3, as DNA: TGTGCCAGCAGTGATGGGCCCGGGGAGCTGTTTTTT.

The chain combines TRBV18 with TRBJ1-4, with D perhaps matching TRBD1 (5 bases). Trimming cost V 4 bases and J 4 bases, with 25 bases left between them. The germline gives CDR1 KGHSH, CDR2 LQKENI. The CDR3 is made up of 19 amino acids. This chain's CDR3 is CASSRSPTGARTFNEKLFF. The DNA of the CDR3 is TGTGCCAGCTCACGCTCGCCCACCGGGGCTCGAACTTTTAATGAAAAACTGTTTTTT. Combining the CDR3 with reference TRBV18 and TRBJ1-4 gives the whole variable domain NAGVMQNPRHLVRRRGQEARLRCSPMKGHSHVYWYRQLPEEGLKFMVYLQKENIIDESGMPKERFSAEFPKEGPSILRIQQVVRGDSAAYFCASSRSPTGARTFNEKLFFGSGTQLSVL.

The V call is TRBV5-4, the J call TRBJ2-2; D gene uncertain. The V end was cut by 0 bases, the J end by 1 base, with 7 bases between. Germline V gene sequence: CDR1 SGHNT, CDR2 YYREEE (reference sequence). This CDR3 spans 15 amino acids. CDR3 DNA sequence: TGTGCCAGCAGCTTGGAACGGGTGAACACCGGGGAGCTGTTTTTT. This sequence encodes CASSLERVNTGELFF.

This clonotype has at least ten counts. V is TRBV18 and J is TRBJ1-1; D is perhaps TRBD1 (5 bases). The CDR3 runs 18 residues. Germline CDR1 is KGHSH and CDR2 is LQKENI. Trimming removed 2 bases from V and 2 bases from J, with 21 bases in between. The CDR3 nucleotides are TGTGCCAGCTCACCAAGTTTAGGGGACGTATATTTAAACACTGAAGCTTTCTTT. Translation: CASSPSLGDVYLNTEAFF.

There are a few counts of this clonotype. CDR3 coding DNA: TGTGCCAGCAGCCCCCCTAGCGGGATAGACAATGAGCAGTTCTTC. Translated: CASSPPSGIDNEQFF. The chain combines TRBV11-1 with TRBJ2-1; 9 nucleotides align to TRBD2. This CDR3 has 15 residues. The V segment lost 5 bases and the J segment 5 bases; nucleotides outside the gene matches: 7. Germline lookup yields CDR1 SGHAT and CDR2 FQDESV (reference sequence).

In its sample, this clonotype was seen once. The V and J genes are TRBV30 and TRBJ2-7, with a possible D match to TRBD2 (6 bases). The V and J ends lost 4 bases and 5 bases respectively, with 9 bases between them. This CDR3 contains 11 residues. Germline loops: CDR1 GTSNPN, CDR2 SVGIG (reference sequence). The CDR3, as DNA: TGTGCCTGGACGGGAGAGGACGAGCAGTACTTC. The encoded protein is CAWTGEDEQYF.

The CDR3 spells CASMLGSAAGELFF. DNA of the CDR3: TGCGCCAGCATGCTGGGATCAGCGGCCGGGGAGCTGTTTTTT. This chain uses TRBV5-1 with TRBJ2-2; tentative D call: TRBD2 (5 bases). The CDR3 sequence is 14 residues long. CDR1 and CDR2 from the germline V gene are SGHRS and YFSETQ. The V gene lost 6 bases and the J gene lost 6 bases, with 15 bases spanning the gap.

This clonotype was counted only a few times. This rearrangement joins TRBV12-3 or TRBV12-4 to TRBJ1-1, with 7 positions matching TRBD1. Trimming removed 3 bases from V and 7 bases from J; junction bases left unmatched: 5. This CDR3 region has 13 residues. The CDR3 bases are TGTGCCAGCAGTTTCAGTAGACAGGGTGAAGCTTTCTTT. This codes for CASSFSRQGEAFF.

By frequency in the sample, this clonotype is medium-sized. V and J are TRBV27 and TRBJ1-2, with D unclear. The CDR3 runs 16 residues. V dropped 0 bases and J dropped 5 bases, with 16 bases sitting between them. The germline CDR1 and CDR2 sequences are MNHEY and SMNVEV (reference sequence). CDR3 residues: CASSLSMSSRSYGYTF. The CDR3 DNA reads TGTGCCAGCAGTTTATCGATGTCTAGCCGGTCTTATGGCTACACCTTC.

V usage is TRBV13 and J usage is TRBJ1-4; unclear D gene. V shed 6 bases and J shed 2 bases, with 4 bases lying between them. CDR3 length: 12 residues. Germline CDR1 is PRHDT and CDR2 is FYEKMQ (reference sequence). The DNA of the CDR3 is TGTGCCAGCAGACAGACTAATGAAAAACTGTTTTTT. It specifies CASRQTNEKLFF.

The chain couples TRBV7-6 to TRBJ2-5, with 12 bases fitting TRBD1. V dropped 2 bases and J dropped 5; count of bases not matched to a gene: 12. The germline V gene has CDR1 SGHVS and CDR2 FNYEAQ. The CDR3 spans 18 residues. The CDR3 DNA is TGTGCCAGCAGCTTACGAAAGCCGGGACAGGGGGCCCGGGAGACCCAGTACTTC. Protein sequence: CASSLRKPGQGARETQYF.

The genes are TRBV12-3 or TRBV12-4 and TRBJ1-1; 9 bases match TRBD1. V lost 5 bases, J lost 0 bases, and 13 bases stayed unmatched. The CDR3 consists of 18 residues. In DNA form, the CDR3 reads TGTGCCAGCAGTCATAGCGGTCGGGACAGGGTAATGAACACTGAAGCTTTCTTT. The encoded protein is CASSHSGRDRVMNTEAFF.

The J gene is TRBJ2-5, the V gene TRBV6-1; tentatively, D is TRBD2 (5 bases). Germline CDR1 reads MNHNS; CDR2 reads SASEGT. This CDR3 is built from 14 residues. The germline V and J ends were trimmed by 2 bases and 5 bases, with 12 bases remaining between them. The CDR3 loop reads CASSEFEGLETQYF. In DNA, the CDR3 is TGTGCCAGCAGTGAATTCGAGGGATTGGAGACCCAGTACTTC.

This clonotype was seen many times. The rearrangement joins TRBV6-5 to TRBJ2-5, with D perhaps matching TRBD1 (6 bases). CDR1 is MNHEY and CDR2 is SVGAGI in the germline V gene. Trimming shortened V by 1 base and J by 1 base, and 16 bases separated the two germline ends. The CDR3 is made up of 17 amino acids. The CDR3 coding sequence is TGTGCCAGCAGTTACTGGGGACAAGGACCCGTCCAAGAGACCCAGTACTTC. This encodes CASSYWGQGPVQETQYF.

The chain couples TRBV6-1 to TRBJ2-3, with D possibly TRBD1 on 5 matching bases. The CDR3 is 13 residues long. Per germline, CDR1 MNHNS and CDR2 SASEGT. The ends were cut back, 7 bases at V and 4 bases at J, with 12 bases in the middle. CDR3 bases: TGTGCCAGCAAGGCAGGGCACGCAGATACGCAGTATTTT. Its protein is CASKAGHADTQYF.

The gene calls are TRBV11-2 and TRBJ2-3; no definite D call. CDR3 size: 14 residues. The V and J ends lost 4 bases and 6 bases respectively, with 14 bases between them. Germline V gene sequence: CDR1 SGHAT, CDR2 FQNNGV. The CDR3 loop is CASSSQFLKDTQYF. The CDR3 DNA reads TGTGCCAGCAGCTCCCAGTTCTTGAAGGATACGCAGTATTTT. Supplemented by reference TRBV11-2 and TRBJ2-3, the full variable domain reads EAGVAQSPRYKIIEKRQSVAFWCNPISGHATLYWYQQILGQGPKLLIQFQNNGVVDDSQLPKDRFSAERLKGVDSTLKIQPAKLEDSAVYLCASSSQFLKDTQYFGPGTRLTVL.

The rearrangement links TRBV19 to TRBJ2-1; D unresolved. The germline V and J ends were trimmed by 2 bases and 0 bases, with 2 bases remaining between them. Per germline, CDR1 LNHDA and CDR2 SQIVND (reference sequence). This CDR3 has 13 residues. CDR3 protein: CASSISSYNEQFF. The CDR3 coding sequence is TGTGCCAGTAGTATAAGCTCCTACAATGAGCAGTTCTTC.

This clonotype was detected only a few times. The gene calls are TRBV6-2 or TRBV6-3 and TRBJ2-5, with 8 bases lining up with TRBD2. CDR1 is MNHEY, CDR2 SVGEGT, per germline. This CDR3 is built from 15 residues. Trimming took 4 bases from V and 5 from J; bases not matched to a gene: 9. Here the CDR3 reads CASSSRLALGETQYF. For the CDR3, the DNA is TGTGCCAGCAGTTCGAGACTAGCGTTGGGGGAGACCCAGTACTTC.

CDR3 sequence (DNA): TGCAGCGTTCCAACGGGCTTTGGCTACACCTTC. The encoded protein is CSVPTGFGYTF. The chain has TRBV29-1 and TRBJ1-2; D is ambiguous. Germline loops: CDR1 SQVTM, CDR2 ANQGSEA. Between the trimmed V and J ends, which lost 5 bases and 7 bases, there was a span of 11 bases. This CDR3 region has 11 residues.

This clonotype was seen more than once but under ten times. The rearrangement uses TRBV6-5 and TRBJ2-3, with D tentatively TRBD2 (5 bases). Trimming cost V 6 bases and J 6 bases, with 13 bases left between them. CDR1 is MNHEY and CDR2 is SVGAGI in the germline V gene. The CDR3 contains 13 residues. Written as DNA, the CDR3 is TGTGCCAGCAGCAGCGGAGTTATGGATACGCAGTATTTT. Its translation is CASSSGVMDTQYF.